The T cell receptor (beta chain) under discussion was sequenced for a study of vaccination and CD4 T cells after COVID-19. For the study at large: Stimulation used overlapping spike peptides from SARS-CoV-2, HCoV-NL63, HCoV-OC43 and HCoV-229E.

Concerning this clonotype: The target antigen is unknown.

The study's findings and limits: The authors identified 304 of 307 vaccine-specific clones in convalescent patients as spike mono-reactive.

The sample's treatment: approximately nine-day PBMC culture with coronavirus spike peptide pools or control peptides (ViraFEST assay). The germline V and J ends were trimmed by 3 bases and 2 bases, with 16 bases remaining between them. In germline, CDR1 is LNHNV, CDR2 YYDKDF (reference sequence). The CDR3 spans 16 residues. Cultured CD4+ T cell DNA was sequenced using the Oncomine TCR Beta short-read assay. In TCRdb, the PCR reads were re-called with MiXCR into one record per CDR3 protein. The data show roughly 9,800 distinct CDR3 sequences, roughly 59% seen once. The rearrangement links TRBV15 to TRBJ1-2; D not resolved. This TCR came from a human donor who had recovered from COVID-19. Sequencing used CD4+ T cells from blood, cultured in vitro. DNA of the CDR3: TGTGCCACCAGCAGGCAACTCGGGTGGGCCAACTATGGCTACACCTTC. Translation: CATSRQLGWANYGYTF.